What follows are 20 T cell receptor beta chains derived from one specimen sequenced in a study of shared clonotypes between healthy human individuals. Sequencing was performed with immunoSEQ multiplex PCR; in TCRdb, only in-frame clones are kept and a portion is missing. The repertoire holds around 2.3 million clones, with almost 96% as singletons. The sample comprised naive CD4+ T cells sorted from blood. Subset indicated: CD45RA+ positively selected. All receptors derive from a man aged 18 to 29 in good health.

The rearrangement joins TRBV19 to TRBJ2-2; 7 positions match TRBD1. V gave up 9 bases and J gave up 3 bases; unmatched junction bases: 4. The CDR3 consists of 13 residues. Germline CDR1 reads LNHDA; CDR2 reads SQIVND (reference sequence). CDR3 DNA sequence: TGTGCCAGCCGGGACAGATACACCGGGGAGCTGTTTTTT. Protein sequence: CASRDRYTGELFF.

V is TRBV15 and J is TRBJ2-7; D ambiguous. CDR1 LNHNV and CDR2 YYDKDF come from the germline V gene (reference sequence). Trimming took off 1 base at V and 0 bases at J, with 10 bases between the two ends. CDR3 length equals 15 residues. CDR3 nucleotides: TGTGCCACCAGCAGAGGAGTGTCAGGCTCCTACGAGCAGTACTTC. This codes for CATSRGVSGSYEQYF. The complete variable domain, with remaining parts taken from reference TRBV15 and TRBJ2-7, reads DAMVIQNPRYQVTQFGKPVTLSCSQTLNHNVMYWYQQKSSQAPKLLFHYYDKDFNNEADTPDNFQSRRPNTSFCFLDIRSPGLGDTAMYLCATSRGVSGSYEQYFGPGTRLTVT.

Comments on this clone: Other DNA sequences within the sample encode an identical CDR3. Written as DNA, the CDR3 is TGTGCCAGTAGTACCCAGGCAGGGGGCAATTCACCCCTCCACTTT. Translated: CASSTQAGGNSPLHF. The J gene is TRBJ1-6, the V gene TRBV19, with 8 bases matching TRBD1. After removal of 4 bases from V and 7 bases from J, the junction contained 6 bases not matched to a gene. Germline assignment: CDR1 LNHDA and CDR2 SQIVND (reference sequence). This CDR3 spans 15 amino acids.

This chain connects TRBV6-1 to TRBJ2-3; 8 nucleotides align to TRBD2. The J segment lost 5 bases and the V segment lost 7 bases, leaving 8 bases of the junction unmatched. Germline V gene lookup returns CDR1 MNHNS and CDR2 SASEGT. The CDR3 is made up of 14 amino acids. This CDR3 is CASTPGGLGDTQYF. The CDR3 DNA sequence: TGTGCCAGCACCCCGGGGGGGTTGGGAGATACGCAGTATTTT.

This chain connects TRBV7-9 to TRBJ2-6, with D unresolved. Trimming cost V 5 bases and J 0 bases, with 14 bases left between them. The V gene's germline CDR1 is SEHNR and CDR2 FQNEAQ (reference sequence). CDR3 length equals 17 residues. For the CDR3, the DNA is TGTGCCAGCAGCCGCCTCACTCCGGGCTCTGGGGCCAACGTCCTGACTTTC. Translating gives CASSRLTPGSGANVLTF.

The chain employs TRBV6-6 and TRBJ1-1, with D perhaps matching TRBD1 (6 bases). Trimming left V 0 bases short and J 0 bases short, with 8 bases between. Per the germline V gene, CDR1 is MNHNY and CDR2 is SVGAGI (reference sequence). The CDR3 is 15 amino acids. The CDR3 loop is CASSYSPGVNTEAFF. DNA of the CDR3: TGTGCCAGCAGTTACTCGCCAGGGGTGAACACTGAAGCTTTCTTT.

The table lists this clone with a count of one. V is TRBV5-1 and J is TRBJ2-7, with 9 bases identical to TRBD1. Looked up from germline, CDR1 is SGHRS and CDR2 is YFSETQ. CDR3 length: 14 residues. With 4 bases clipped from V and 6 bases from J, the junction kept 8 bases outside the gene matches. In nucleotides, the CDR3 is TGCGCCAGCAGCCCCCCGGGACAGGGCATCGAGCAGTACTTC. Translated, it gives CASSPPGQGIEQYF.

Turning to this clone: Other DNA sequences in this sample translate to the same CDR3. The gene calls are TRBV2 and TRBJ2-6; D unresolved. V lost 1 base and J 0 bases, leaving 4 bases between the germline ends. In germline, CDR1 is SNHLY, CDR2 FYNNEI. This CDR3 contains 15 residues. CDR3 region: CASSEDFSGANVLTF. The CDR3 nucleotides read TGTGCCAGCAGTGAAGATTTCTCTGGGGCCAACGTCCTGACTTTC.

The sample holds one count of this clone. V is TRBV7-6 and J is TRBJ1-5; D remains unclear. Germline V lookup: CDR1 SGHVS, CDR2 FNYEAQ. The CDR3 is 11 residues long. The germline V and J ends were trimmed by 8 bases and 4 bases, with 6 bases remaining between them. The CDR3 loop is CASGENQPQHF. The DNA for the CDR3 is TGTGCCAGCGGGGAAAATCAGCCCCAGCATTTT. Full variable domain (remainder filled in from reference TRBV7-6 and TRBJ1-5): GAGVSQSPRYKVTKRGQDVALRCDPISGHVSLYWYRQALGQGPEFLTYFNYEAQQDKSGLPNDRFSAERPEGSISTLTIQRTEQRDSAMYRCASGENQPQHFGDGTRLSIL.

The DNA of the CDR3 is TGTGCCAGCTCACCAAACCAGGGTTCTAATGAAAAACTGTTTTTT. Translated: CASSPNQGSNEKLFF. The chain combines TRBV18 with TRBJ1-4, with D maybe TRBD1 (5 bases). This CDR3 region has 15 residues. Germline CDR1 reads KGHSH; CDR2 reads LQKENI. V was cut by 2 bases and J by 3 bases, with 10 bases left in between. The full variable domain, rest sourced from reference TRBV18 and TRBJ1-4, is NAGVMQNPRHLVRRRGQEARLRCSPMKGHSHVYWYRQLPEEGLKFMVYLQKENIIDESGMPKERFSAEFPKEGPSILRIQQVVRGDSAAYFCASSPNQGSNEKLFFGSGTQLSVL.

This chain joins TRBV9 and TRBJ2-1, with 9 bases identical to TRBD2. The CDR3 has 15 residues. V lost 5 bases and J lost 3; bases outside the gene matches: 6. CDR1 and CDR2 (germline): SGDLS, YYNGEE. The CDR3 DNA reads as TGTGCCAGCAGTCCTTCTAGCGGGAACTACAATGAGCAGTTCTTC. It translates to CASSPSSGNYNEQFF.

Notes on this clone: This CDR3 is missing its conserved last phenylalanine or tryptophan, likely due to a read error. V and J are TRBV5-1 and TRBJ1-3; D is unresolved. This CDR3 spans 13 amino acids. The germline V gene has CDR1 SGHRS and CDR2 YFSETQ. Trimming cost V 5 bases and J 0 bases, with 6 bases left between them. The DNA of the CDR3 is TGCGCCAGCAGGGCAGCCTCTGGAAACACCATATATTCT. Its translation is CASRAASGNTIYS.

The rearrangement uses TRBV4-1 and TRBJ2-7; D not certain. V shed 2 bases and J shed 5 bases, with 28 bases lying between them. This CDR3 has 19 amino acids. Germline-derived CDR1 and CDR2 are MGHRA and YSYEKL. CDR3 in amino acids: CASSQWSSGTRRWSHEQYF. CDR3 nucleotides: TGCGCCAGCAGCCAATGGTCTAGTGGAACGAGGCGTTGGTCGCACGAGCAGTACTTC.

This chain joins TRBV5-4 and TRBJ1-2, with D perhaps matching TRBD1 (6 bases). The CDR3 length is 14 residues. The germline V gene encodes CDR1 SGHNT and CDR2 YYREEE (reference sequence). Trimming took 4 bases from V and 2 from J, leaving 12 bases between them. CDR3 sequence reads: CASSRRGENYGYTF. CDR3 coding DNA: TGTGCCAGCAGCCGAAGGGGGGAGAACTATGGCTACACCTTC.

This clone was seen only once. V is TRBV13 and J is TRBJ1-2, with D uncertain. Germline CDR1 reads PRHDT; CDR2 reads FYEKMQ (reference sequence). The V and J ends lost 5 bases and 0 bases respectively, with 10 bases between them. There are 14 residues in the CDR3. The CDR3 protein is CASSRKTTNYGYTF. For the CDR3, the DNA is TGTGCCAGCAGCCGAAAGACTACTAACTATGGCTACACCTTC.

The gene calls are TRBV4-1 and TRBJ2-5, with D tentatively TRBD2 (6 bases). The CDR3 is 16 amino acids. Germline CDR1 is MGHRA and CDR2 is YSYEKL. V was pared by 4 bases and J by 5 bases, with 20 bases between. The CDR3 DNA reads TGCGCCAGCAGCCGGGGGGACGGGTCCGGAGTGGAGACCCAGTACTTC. This gives the protein CASSRGDGSGVETQYF.

A note on this clone: The identical CDR3 is also encoded by other nucleotide sequences in the sample. This chain joins TRBV10-1 and TRBJ2-1, with D tentatively TRBD1 or TRBD2 (5 bases each). Deletions cut 0 bases from V and 12 bases from J, with 9 bases between. The CDR3 extends over 12 amino acids. Germline V gives CDR1 WNHNN, CDR2 SYGVQD (reference sequence). CDR3 region: CASSESSRGQFF. As DNA, the CDR3 is TGCGCCAGCAGTGAGTCTTCGAGGGGGCAGTTCTTC.

The gene calls are TRBV2 and TRBJ2-2, with TRBD1 as a possible D gene (6 bases). The V end was cut by 4 bases, the J end by 7 bases, with 10 bases between. The CDR3 contains 13 residues. Germline values: CDR1 SNHLY, CDR2 FYNNEI. This CDR3 is CASSGGLGGELFF. The CDR3 nucleotides are TGTGCCAGCAGTGGGGGGCTAGGCGGGGAGCTGTTTTTT.

V and J are TRBV18 and TRBJ2-7, with D possibly being TRBD1 (6 bases). In germline, CDR1 is KGHSH, CDR2 LQKENI. The CDR3 is 15 residues long. Trimming took off 6 bases at V and 6 bases at J, with 21 bases between the two ends. CDR3 protein: CASSPQGLSWVEQYF. The CDR3, as DNA: TGTGCCAGCTCGCCCCAGGGGTTAAGTTGGGTCGAGCAGTACTTC.

This clone was counted a single time. CDR3 sequence: CASSPGAEQVWGSPLHF. The CDR3 DNA reads as TGTGCCAGCAGCCCAGGAGCAGAACAGGTGTGGGGATCACCCCTCCACTTT. The V gene is TRBV11-2, the J gene TRBJ1-6; D might be TRBD1 (5 bases). The germline V gene encodes CDR1 SGHAT and CDR2 FQNNGV. The CDR3 is made up of 17 amino acids. Trimming shortened V by 5 bases and J by 10 bases, and 24 bases separated the two germline ends.